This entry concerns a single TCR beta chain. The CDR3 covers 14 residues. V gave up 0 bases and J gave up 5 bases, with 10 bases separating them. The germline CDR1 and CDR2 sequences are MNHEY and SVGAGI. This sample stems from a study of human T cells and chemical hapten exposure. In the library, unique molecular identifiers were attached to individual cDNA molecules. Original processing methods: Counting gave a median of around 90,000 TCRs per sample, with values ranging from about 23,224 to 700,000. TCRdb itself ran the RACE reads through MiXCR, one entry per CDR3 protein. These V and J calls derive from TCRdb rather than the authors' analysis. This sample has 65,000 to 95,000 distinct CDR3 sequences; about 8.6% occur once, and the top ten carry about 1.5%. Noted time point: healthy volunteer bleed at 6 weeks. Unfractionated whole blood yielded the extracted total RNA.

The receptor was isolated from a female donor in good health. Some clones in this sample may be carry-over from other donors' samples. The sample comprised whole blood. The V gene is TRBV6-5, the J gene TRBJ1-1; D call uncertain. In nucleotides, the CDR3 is TGTGCCAGCAGTTACTCGAATTCCCGGACTGAAGCTTTCTTT. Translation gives CASSYSNSRTEAFF.